This is a list of T cell receptor beta chains from one sample in a study of blood T cell repertoires in COVID-19. This table comes from immunoSEQ multiplex PCR, and its TCRdb copy is limited to in-frame clones, with some not included. The table lists around 57,000 clones, 88% of them singletons, with about a fifth in the top ten. Source material: peripheral blood. The receptors shown here come from a woman of 80 years or more with active COVID-19. Each CDR3 is given with its conserved first and last residue. A D gene is named only where the DNA matches it firmly. Not all rows give a size; the values are once, few, many and, for expanded clones, a class.

clone size: NA; J gene: TRBJ1-5; V gene: TRBV19; D gene: TRBD1; CDR3 protein: CASTYRGSQPQHF; CDR3 DNA: TGTGCCAGTACCTACAGGGGAAGTCAGCCCCAGCATTTT
clone size: NA; J gene: TRBJ1-1; V gene: TRBV14; D gene: NA; CDR3 protein: CASSQDRDTEAFF; CDR3 DNA: TGTGCCAGCAGCCAAGACCGGGACACTGAAGCTTTCTTT
clone size: NA; J gene: TRBJ1-6; V gene: TRBV6-1; D gene: TRBD1; CDR3 protein: CASSERAGGLGNSPLHF; CDR3 DNA: TGTGCCAGCAGTGAACGGGCAGGGGGTCTTGGTAATTCACCCCTCCACTTT
clone size: NA; J gene: TRBJ1-2; V gene: TRBV4-3; D gene: NA; CDR3 protein: CASSQEYGVNDGGYTF; CDR3 DNA: TGCGCCAGCAGCCAAGAGTATGGAGTAAATGACGGGGGCTACACCTTC
clone size: NA; J gene: TRBJ2-5; V gene: TRBV7-9; D gene: TRBD1; CDR3 protein: CASSSRWMTGVVETQYF; CDR3 DNA: TGTGCCAGCAGCTCAAGGTGGATGACAGGGGTGGTGGAGACCCAGTACTTC
clone size: NA; J gene: TRBJ1-4; V gene: TRBV7-2; D gene: NA; CDR3 protein: CASSLGWAATNEKLFF; CDR3 DNA: TGTGCCAGCAGCTTAGGGTGGGCAGCAACTAATGAAAAACTGTTTTTT
clone size: NA; J gene: TRBJ2-3; V gene: TRBV6-2/TRBV6-3; D gene: TRBD2; CDR3 protein: CASSPRGDTDTQYF; CDR3 DNA: TGTGCCAGCAGTCCGCGGGGGGACACAGATACGCAGTATTTT
clone size: few; J gene: TRBJ1-4; V gene: TRBV18; D gene: NA; CDR3 protein: CASSPLGEGDEKLFF; CDR3 DNA: TGTGCCAGCTCACCACTCGGGGAGGGGGATGAAAAACTGTTTTTT
clone size: once; J gene: TRBJ2-5; V gene: TRBV9; D gene: NA; CDR3 protein: CASSVGVGNGGETQYF; CDR3 DNA: TGTGCCAGCAGCGTAGGGGTGGGGAACGGCGGGGAGACCCAGTACTTC
clone size: NA; J gene: TRBJ2-1; V gene: TRBV9; D gene: NA; CDR3 protein: CASSSNLRTYNEQFF; CDR3 DNA: TGTGCCAGCAGCTCGAACCTGCGGACCTACAATGAGCAGTTCTTC
clone size: NA; J gene: TRBJ2-7; V gene: TRBV7-2; D gene: TRBD1; CDR3 protein: CASSWTGGEQYF; CDR3 DNA: TGTGCCAGCAGCTGGACAGGGGGGGAGCAGTACTTC
clone size: once; J gene: TRBJ1-1; V gene: TRBV6-5; D gene: NA; CDR3 protein: CASSFSRLNEAFF; CDR3 DNA: TGTGCCAGCAGTTTCTCCAGACTTAATGAAGCTTTCTTT
clone size: NA; J gene: TRBJ2-1; V gene: TRBV5-8; D gene: NA; CDR3 protein: CASSLAFSYNEQFF; CDR3 DNA: TGTGCCAGCAGCTTGGCCTTCAGTTACAATGAGCAGTTCTTC
clone size: NA; J gene: TRBJ2-7; V gene: TRBV7-3; D gene: TRBD2; CDR3 protein: CASSLQAGGPPYEQYF; CDR3 DNA: TGTGCCAGCAGCTTACAGGCGGGGGGTCCCCCCTACGAGCAGTACTTC
clone size: NA; J gene: TRBJ1-5; V gene: TRBV9; D gene: TRBD1; CDR3 protein: CASSDPGQGAISNQPQHF; CDR3 DNA: TGTGCCAGCAGCGACCCGGGACAGGGGGCGATCAGCAATCAGCCCCAGCATTTT
clone size: NA; J gene: TRBJ2-1; V gene: TRBV27; D gene: TRBD2; CDR3 protein: CASSLYSGGANEQFF; CDR3 DNA: TGTGCCAGCAGTTTATACAGCGGGGGGGCAAATGAGCAGTTCTTC
clone size: NA; J gene: TRBJ2-1; V gene: TRBV2; D gene: TRBD2; CDR3 protein: CASRAGLAMGNEQFF; CDR3 DNA: TGTGCCAGCAGGGCGGGACTAGCAATGGGGAATGAGCAGTTCTTC
clone size: NA; J gene: TRBJ1-6; V gene: TRBV4-1; D gene: NA; CDR3 protein: CASSPILTGNSPLHF; CDR3 DNA: TGCGCCAGCAGCCCGATTTTGACGGGGAATTCACCCCTCCACTTT
clone size: NA; J gene: TRBJ1-1; V gene: TRBV29-1; D gene: NA; CDR3 protein: CSVGRGASETEAFF; CDR3 DNA: TGCAGCGTTGGCAGGGGAGCGTCGGAGACTGAAGCTTTCTTT
clone size: NA; J gene: TRBJ2-3; V gene: TRBV29-1; D gene: NA; CDR3 protein: CSVRGLRGTDTQYF; CDR3 DNA: TGCAGCGTAAGGGGGTTGCGGGGGACAGATACGCAGTATTTT
clone size: NA; J gene: TRBJ2-3; V gene: TRBV2; D gene: NA; CDR3 protein: CASSPTAFSGRGTDTQYF; CDR3 DNA: TGTGCCAGCAGCCCGACAGCGTTTAGCGGCCGGGGCACAGATACGCAGTATTTT
clone size: NA; J gene: TRBJ2-3; V gene: TRBV11-2; D gene: TRBD2; CDR3 protein: CASSPFLAGGPPDTQYF; CDR3 DNA: TGTGCCAGCAGCCCCTTTCTAGCGGGGGGCCCCCCAGATACGCAGTATTTT
clone size: once; J gene: TRBJ2-3; V gene: TRBV2; D gene: TRBD2; CDR3 protein: CASSNSGGAFNTQYF; CDR3 DNA: TGTGCCAGCAGTAATAGCGGGGGGGCATTCAATACGCAGTATTTT
clone size: NA; J gene: TRBJ2-3; V gene: TRBV5-1; D gene: NA; CDR3 protein: CASSSRVFGTDTQYF; CDR3 DNA: TGCGCCAGCAGCTCCAGGGTGTTCGGAACAGATACGCAGTATTTT
clone size: once; J gene: TRBJ1-4; V gene: TRBV6-1; D gene: TRBD1; CDR3 protein: CASSEASPGGWEKLFF; CDR3 DNA: TGTGCCAGCAGTGAAGCGAGCCCAGGGGGTTGGGAAAAACTGTTTTTT
clone size: NA; J gene: TRBJ2-2; V gene: TRBV10-3; D gene: TRBD1; CDR3 protein: CAISEGRGGRDTGELFF; CDR3 DNA: TGTGCCATCAGTGAGGGTCGAGGGGGCCGGGACACCGGGGAGCTGTTTTTT
clone size: NA; J gene: TRBJ2-1; V gene: TRBV29-1; D gene: TRBD2; CDR3 protein: CSADRQRGGNEQFF; CDR3 DNA: TGCAGCGCTGACCGCCAGCGGGGGGGGAATGAGCAGTTCTTC
clone size: NA; J gene: TRBJ1-2; V gene: TRBV2; D gene: TRBD1; CDR3 protein: CASSLGQVGGYTF; CDR3 DNA: TGTGCCAGCAGTCTCGGACAGGTCGGCGGCTACACCTTC
clone size: NA; J gene: TRBJ2-3; V gene: TRBV5-1; D gene: NA; CDR3 protein: CASRHGSGGWADTQYF; CDR3 DNA: TGCGCCAGCAGACATGGCTCGGGGGGCTGGGCAGATACGCAGTATTTT
clone size: NA; J gene: TRBJ1-4; V gene: TRBV7-9; D gene: NA; CDR3 protein: CASSRNTGRGVSEKLFF; CDR3 DNA: TGTGCCAGCAGCCGAAACACCGGGAGGGGGGTGAGCGAAAAACTGTTTTTT
clone size: once; J gene: TRBJ2-7; V gene: TRBV7-2; D gene: TRBD2; CDR3 protein: CASSQGLAVAYEQYF; CDR3 DNA: TGTGCCAGCAGCCAGGGACTAGCGGTCGCCTACGAGCAGTACTTC
clone size: NA; J gene: TRBJ2-1; V gene: TRBV6-5; D gene: NA; CDR3 protein: CASTPTHSYNEQFF; CDR3 DNA: TGTGCCAGCACCCCCACCCACAGTTACAATGAGCAGTTCTTC
clone size: NA; J gene: TRBJ2-5; V gene: TRBV11-1; D gene: NA; CDR3 protein: CASSGGVQETQYF; CDR3 DNA: TGTGCCAGCAGTGGCGGGGTGCAAGAGACCCAGTACTTC
clone size: NA; J gene: TRBJ1-3; V gene: TRBV5-4; D gene: NA; CDR3 protein: CASSDARQNSGNTIYF; CDR3 DNA: TGTGCCAGCAGCGACGCCAGGCAAAACTCTGGAAACACCATATATTTT
clone size: NA; J gene: TRBJ2-4; V gene: TRBV28; D gene: NA; CDR3 protein: CASTGGPFKNIQYF; CDR3 DNA: TGTGCCAGCACCGGCGGGCCCTTCAAAAACATTCAGTACTTC
clone size: once; J gene: TRBJ2-1; V gene: TRBV10-2; D gene: TRBD1; CDR3 protein: CASSRGLYNEQFF; CDR3 DNA: TGCGCCAGCTCTAGGGGGCTCTACAATGAGCAGTTCTTC
clone size: NA; J gene: TRBJ2-7; V gene: TRBV5-8; D gene: TRBD1; CDR3 protein: CAGRDRVYGEQYF; CDR3 DNA: TGTGCCGGTAGGGACAGGGTCTATGGAGAGCAGTACTTC
clone size: NA; J gene: TRBJ2-5; V gene: TRBV18; D gene: NA; CDR3 protein: CASSPTDGETQYF; CDR3 DNA: TGTGCCAGCTCACCGACAGATGGTGAGACCCAGTACTTC
clone size: NA; J gene: TRBJ1-3; V gene: TRBV28; D gene: TRBD1; CDR3 protein: CASSLQGVSSGNTIYF; CDR3 DNA: TGTGCCAGCAGCTTACAGGGGGTGAGCTCTGGAAACACCATATATTTT
clone size: few; J gene: TRBJ1-2; V gene: TRBV19; D gene: TRBD1; CDR3 protein: CASSRGQFYGYTF; CDR3 DNA: TGTGCCAGTAGTCGGGGACAGTTCTATGGCTACACCTTC
clone size: NA; J gene: TRBJ1-2; V gene: TRBV18; D gene: TRBD1; CDR3 protein: CASSLISPQMGRGRTGYTF; CDR3 DNA: TGTGCCAGCTCATTGATTAGTCCTCAAATGGGCAGGGGGCGAACTGGCTACACCTTC
clone size: NA; J gene: TRBJ2-7; V gene: TRBV4-3; D gene: NA; CDR3 protein: CASSQDAGGYEQYF; CDR3 DNA: TGCGCCAGCAGCCAAGATGCCGGGGGATACGAGCAGTACTTC
clone size: NA; J gene: TRBJ1-3; V gene: TRBV7-3; D gene: NA; CDR3 protein: CASSQIPGNTIYF; CDR3 DNA: TGTGCCAGCAGTCAAATTCCTGGAAACACCATATATTTT
clone size: NA; J gene: TRBJ2-7; V gene: TRBV29-1; D gene: TRBD2; CDR3 protein: CSVGRSSSSYEQYF; CDR3 DNA: TGCAGCGTCGGGAGGTCTTCCAGCTCCTACGAGCAGTACTTC
clone size: NA; J gene: TRBJ2-1; V gene: TRBV6-5; D gene: NA; CDR3 protein: CASTGQLSYNEQFF; CDR3 DNA: TGTGCCAGCACAGGGCAGCTCTCCTACAATGAGCAGTTCTTC
clone size: NA; J gene: TRBJ1-1; V gene: TRBV7-8; D gene: TRBD1; CDR3 protein: CASSPWTGAAFF; CDR3 DNA: TGTGCCAGCAGCCCATGGACAGGGGCGGCTTTCTTT
clone size: NA; J gene: TRBJ2-5; V gene: TRBV10-3; D gene: NA; CDR3 protein: CAISDSSHVETQYF; CDR3 DNA: TGTGCCATCTCGGACAGCTCCCATGTGGAGACCCAGTACTTC
clone size: NA; J gene: TRBJ2-7; V gene: TRBV6-5; D gene: TRBD1; CDR3 protein: CASTGPGGPYEQYF; CDR3 DNA: TGTGCCAGCACGGGGCCAGGGGGCCCTTACGAGCAGTACTTC
clone size: NA; J gene: TRBJ1-6; V gene: TRBV6-2/TRBV6-3; D gene: NA; CDR3 protein: CASSYPAGTHSPLHF; CDR3 DNA: TGTGCCAGCAGTTACCCGGCGGGAACTCATTCACCCCTCCACTTT
clone size: few; J gene: TRBJ1-2; V gene: TRBV24-1; D gene: TRBD1; CDR3 protein: CATSDGTGGYTF; CDR3 DNA: TGTGCCACCAGTGACGGGACAGGAGGCTACACCTTC
clone size: NA; J gene: TRBJ2-1; V gene: TRBV11-2; D gene: TRBD2; CDR3 protein: CASSLLASGGPYNEQFF; CDR3 DNA: TGTGCCAGCAGCTTACTTGCTAGCGGGGGCCCCTACAATGAGCAGTTCTTC
clone size: NA; J gene: TRBJ2-7; V gene: TRBV2; D gene: TRBD1; CDR3 protein: CASLQGAYEQYF; CDR3 DNA: TGTGCCAGCTTACAGGGGGCCTACGAGCAGTACTTC
clone size: NA; J gene: TRBJ2-1; V gene: TRBV7-3; D gene: TRBD1; CDR3 protein: CASSLQGANNEQFF; CDR3 DNA: TGTGCCAGCAGCTTACAGGGGGCAAACAATGAGCAGTTCTTC
clone size: few; J gene: TRBJ2-1; V gene: TRBV3-1/TRBV3-2; D gene: NA; CDR3 protein: CASSQEPSNEQFF; CDR3 DNA: TGTGCCAGCAGCCAAGAGCCGAGCAATGAGCAGTTCTTC
clone size: NA; J gene: TRBJ2-5; V gene: TRBV18; D gene: TRBD2; CDR3 protein: CASSPRTSGGIGETQYF; CDR3 DNA: TGTGCCAGCTCACCCAGGACTAGCGGGGGGATCGGAGAGACCCAGTACTTC